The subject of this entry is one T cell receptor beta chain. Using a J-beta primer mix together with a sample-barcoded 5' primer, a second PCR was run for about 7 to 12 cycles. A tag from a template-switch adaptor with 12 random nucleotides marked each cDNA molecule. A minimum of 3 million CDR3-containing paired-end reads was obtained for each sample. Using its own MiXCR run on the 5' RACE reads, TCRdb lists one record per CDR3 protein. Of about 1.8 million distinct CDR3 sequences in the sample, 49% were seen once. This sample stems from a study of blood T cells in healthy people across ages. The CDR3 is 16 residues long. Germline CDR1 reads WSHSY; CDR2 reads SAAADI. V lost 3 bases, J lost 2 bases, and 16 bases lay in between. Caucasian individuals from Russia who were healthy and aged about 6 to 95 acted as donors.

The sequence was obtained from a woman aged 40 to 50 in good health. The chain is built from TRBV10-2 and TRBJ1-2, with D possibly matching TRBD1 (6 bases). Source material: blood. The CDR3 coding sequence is TGCGCCAGCAGTGACCCCAGGGGACGCTCCAACTATGGCTACACCTTC. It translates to CASSDPRGRSNYGYTF.